The rows below give T cell receptor beta chains drawn from one sample of a study of cytomegalovirus exposure and HLA in healthy donors. Clones were read by immunoSEQ multiplex PCR, and TCRdb kept only the in-frame ones, dropping some. The table lists hundreds of thousands of clones, roughly 83% of them singletons, with 0.71% in the top ten. The specimen sequenced was PBMCs. Receptor source: a boy between 2 and 10 years old in good health and CMV-seronegative. The CDR3 runs from the conserved cysteine through the conserved F or W. Each record gives: V gene, J gene, D gene, clone size, CDR3 DNA, CDR3 protein. The D gene is left open where the match is weak. Clone size is stated in some rows and not others, as once, few, many or a class when expanded.

v_call: TRBV19; j_call: TRBJ2-6; d_call: -; clone_size: -; cdr3_nt: TGTGCCAGTAGTATAGTTGGGGCTTATGGGGCCAACGTCCTGACTTTC; cdr3_aa: CASSIVGAYGANVLTF
v_call: TRBV19; j_call: TRBJ2-7; d_call: TRBD1; clone_size: -; cdr3_nt: TGTGCCAGTAGCACACAGGGGTCCACCTACGAGCAGTACTTC; cdr3_aa: CASSTQGSTYEQYF
v_call: TRBV5-1; j_call: TRBJ2-1; d_call: -; clone_size: -; cdr3_nt: TGCGCCAGCAGCTTTGGATCGGGAGCCCACAATGAGCAGTTCTTC; cdr3_aa: CASSFGSGAHNEQFF
v_call: TRBV29-1; j_call: TRBJ1-2; d_call: TRBD1; clone_size: -; cdr3_nt: TGCAGCGTTGAAGGACAGGGGGCTCCTAACTATGGCTACACCTTC; cdr3_aa: CSVEGQGAPNYGYTF
v_call: TRBV6-1; j_call: TRBJ1-5; d_call: TRBD1; clone_size: few; cdr3_nt: TGTGCCAGCACCGGGACAGGCAATCAGCCCCAGCATTTT; cdr3_aa: CASTGTGNQPQHF
v_call: TRBV7-2; j_call: TRBJ2-3; d_call: TRBD2; clone_size: -; cdr3_nt: TGTGCCGAGGGTAGCGGGACTAGCACAGATACGCAGTATTTT; cdr3_aa: CAEGSGTSTDTQYF
v_call: TRBV9; j_call: TRBJ1-2; d_call: TRBD1; clone_size: -; cdr3_nt: TGTGCCAGCAGCTCAGAGGACAGGGTCGATGGCTACACCTTC; cdr3_aa: CASSSEDRVDGYTF
v_call: TRBV5-4; j_call: TRBJ2-1; d_call: TRBD2; clone_size: once; cdr3_nt: TGTGCCAGCAGCTTATTGCTAGGACTAGTCTATGAGCAGTTCTTC; cdr3_aa: CASSLLLGLVYEQFF
v_call: TRBV28; j_call: TRBJ2-1; d_call: -; clone_size: -; cdr3_nt: TGTGCCATTGCGGGCCTGGGTGAGCAGTTCTTC; cdr3_aa: CAIAGLGEQFF
v_call: TRBV4-1; j_call: TRBJ1-5; d_call: -; clone_size: -; cdr3_nt: TGCGCCAGCAGCCAAGATGGCAGGGATGCTCAGCCCCAGCATTTT; cdr3_aa: CASSQDGRDAQPQHF
v_call: TRBV19; j_call: TRBJ2-1; d_call: TRBD2; clone_size: -; cdr3_nt: TGTGCCAGTAGTATTGGGGGGGTTAATGAGCAGTTCTTC; cdr3_aa: CASSIGGVNEQFF
v_call: TRBV5-1; j_call: TRBJ2-3; d_call: TRBD2; clone_size: -; cdr3_nt: TGCGCCAGCAGCCCCGGACTAGCGGGGGGGCGGGGCACAGATACGCAGTATTTT; cdr3_aa: CASSPGLAGGRGTDTQYF
v_call: TRBV19; j_call: TRBJ2-1; d_call: TRBD2; clone_size: -; cdr3_nt: TGTGCCAGTAGTAGACTAGCGGGAGAGGTGAATGAGCAGTTCTTC; cdr3_aa: CASSRLAGEVNEQFF
v_call: TRBV5-4; j_call: TRBJ2-3; d_call: TRBD2; clone_size: -; cdr3_nt: TGTGCCAGCAGCTTGGCAGGGTCGGGACTAGGCACAGATACGCAGTATTTT; cdr3_aa: CASSLAGSGLGTDTQYF
v_call: TRBV7-6; j_call: TRBJ2-5; d_call: -; clone_size: -; cdr3_nt: TGTGCCAGCAGCCTAGCAGCGGTGAGAGAGACCCAGTACTTC; cdr3_aa: CASSLAAVRETQYF
v_call: TRBV9; j_call: TRBJ1-2; d_call: -; clone_size: -; cdr3_nt: TGTGCCAGCAGCGTAGGGGCCACCCCCAACTATGGCTACACCTTC; cdr3_aa: CASSVGATPNYGYTF
v_call: TRBV29-1; j_call: TRBJ2-3; d_call: TRBD2; clone_size: -; cdr3_nt: TGCAGCGTTGCAAAGGGCGGGAGTGGCTCAGATACGCAGTATTTT; cdr3_aa: CSVAKGGSGSDTQYF
v_call: TRBV7-9; j_call: TRBJ2-7; d_call: TRBD2; clone_size: -; cdr3_nt: TGTGCCAGCAGCTTGAAGACTAGCGGGAGCTACGAGCAGTACTTC; cdr3_aa: CASSLKTSGSYEQYF
v_call: TRBV11-2; j_call: TRBJ2-6; d_call: -; clone_size: -; cdr3_nt: TGTGCCAGCAGGTACATGGTTGGGGCCAACGTCCTGACTTTC; cdr3_aa: CASRYMVGANVLTF
v_call: TRBV12-5; j_call: TRBJ1-4; d_call: TRBD1; clone_size: -; cdr3_nt: TGTGCTAGTGGTACTACCGGGACAGGGGTTTCAAAACTGTTTTTT; cdr3_aa: CASGTTGTGVSKLFF
v_call: TRBV30; j_call: TRBJ2-3; d_call: TRBD2; clone_size: -; cdr3_nt: TGTGCCTGGAGTGTAAGCGGGGGGGCCGGAGATACGCAGTATTTT; cdr3_aa: CAWSVSGGAGDTQYF
v_call: TRBV21-1; j_call: TRBJ1-2; d_call: -; clone_size: -; cdr3_nt: TGTGCCAGCAGCAAGGGGCAGGGTCGTATTTTCGATGGCTACACCTTC; cdr3_aa: CASSKGQGRIFDGYTF